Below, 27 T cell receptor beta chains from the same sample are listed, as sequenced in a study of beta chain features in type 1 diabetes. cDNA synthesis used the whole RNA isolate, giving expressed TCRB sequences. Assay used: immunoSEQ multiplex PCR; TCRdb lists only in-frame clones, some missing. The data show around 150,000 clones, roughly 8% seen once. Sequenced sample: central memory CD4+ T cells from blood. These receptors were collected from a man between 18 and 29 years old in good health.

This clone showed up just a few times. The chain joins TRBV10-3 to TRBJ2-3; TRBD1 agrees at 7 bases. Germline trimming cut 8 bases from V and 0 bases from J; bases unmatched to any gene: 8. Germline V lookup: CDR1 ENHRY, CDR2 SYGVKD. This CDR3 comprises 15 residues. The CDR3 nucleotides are TGTGCCATCGGACAGGCCACGACAAGCACAGATACGCAGTATTTT. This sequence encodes CAIGQATTSTDTQYF.

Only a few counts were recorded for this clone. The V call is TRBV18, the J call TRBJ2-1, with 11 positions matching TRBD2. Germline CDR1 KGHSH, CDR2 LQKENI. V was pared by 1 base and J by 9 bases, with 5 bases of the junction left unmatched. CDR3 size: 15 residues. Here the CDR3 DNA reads TGTGCCAGCTCACCACAACTAGCGGGAGAGGGTGAGCAGTTCTTC. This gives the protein CASSPQLAGEGEQFF.

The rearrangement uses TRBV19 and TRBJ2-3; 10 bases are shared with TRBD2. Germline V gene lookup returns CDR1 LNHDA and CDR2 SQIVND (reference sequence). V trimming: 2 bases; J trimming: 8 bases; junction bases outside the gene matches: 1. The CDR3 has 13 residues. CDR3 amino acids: CASSIQREGTQYF. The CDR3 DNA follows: TGTGCCAGTAGTATACAGCGGGAGGGTACGCAGTATTTT.

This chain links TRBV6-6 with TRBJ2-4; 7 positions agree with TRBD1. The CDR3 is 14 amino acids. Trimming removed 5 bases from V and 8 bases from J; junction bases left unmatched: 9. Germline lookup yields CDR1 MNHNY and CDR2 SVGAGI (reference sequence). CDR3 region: CASSHRDRKDIQYF. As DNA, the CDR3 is TGTGCCAGCAGTCATCGGGACAGAAAAGACATTCAGTACTTC.

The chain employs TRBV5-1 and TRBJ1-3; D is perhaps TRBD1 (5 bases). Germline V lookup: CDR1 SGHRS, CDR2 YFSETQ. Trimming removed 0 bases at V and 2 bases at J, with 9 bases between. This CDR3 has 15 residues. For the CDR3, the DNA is TGCGCCAGCAGCTTGGCCGGGGGAACTGGAAACACCATATATTTT. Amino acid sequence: CASSLAGGTGNTIYF.

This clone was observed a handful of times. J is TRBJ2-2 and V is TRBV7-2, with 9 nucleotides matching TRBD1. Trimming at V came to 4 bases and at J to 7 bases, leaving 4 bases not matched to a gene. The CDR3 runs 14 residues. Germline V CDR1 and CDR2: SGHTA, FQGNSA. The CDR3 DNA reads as TGTGCCAGCAGCTCACAGGGGGCCAGCGGGGAGCTGTTTTTT. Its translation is CASSSQGASGELFF.

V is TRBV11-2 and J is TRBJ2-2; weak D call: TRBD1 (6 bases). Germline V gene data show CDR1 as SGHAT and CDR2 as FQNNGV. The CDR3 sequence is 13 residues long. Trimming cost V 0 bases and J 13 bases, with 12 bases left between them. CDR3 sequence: CASSLEEGRGLFF. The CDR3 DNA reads TGTGCCAGCAGCTTAGAGGAAGGCAGGGGGCTGTTTTTT.

CDR3 DNA: TGTGCCAGCAGCTTGCAGGGGGCCGCAGATACGCAGTATTTT. This codes for CASSLQGAADTQYF. V and J are TRBV5-4 and TRBJ2-3; 8 nucleotides line up with TRBD1. The germline V gene encodes CDR1 SGHNT and CDR2 YYREEE (reference sequence). CDR3 length equals 14 residues. V lost 1 base, J lost 4 bases, and 2 bases stayed unmatched.

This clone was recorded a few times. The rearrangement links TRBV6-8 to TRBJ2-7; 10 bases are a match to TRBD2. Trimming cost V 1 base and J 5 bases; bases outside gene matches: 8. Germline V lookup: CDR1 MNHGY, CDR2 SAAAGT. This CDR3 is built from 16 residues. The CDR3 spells CASSYFRLAGDHEQYF. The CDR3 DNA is TGTGCCAGCAGTTACTTCCGGCTAGCGGGAGACCACGAGCAGTACTTC.

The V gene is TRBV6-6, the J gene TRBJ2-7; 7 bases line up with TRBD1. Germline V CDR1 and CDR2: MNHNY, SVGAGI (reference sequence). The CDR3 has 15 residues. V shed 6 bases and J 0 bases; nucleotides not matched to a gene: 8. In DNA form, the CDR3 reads TGTGCCAGCAGAACTGGGAACAGGGGCTCCTACGAGCAGTACTTC. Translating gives CASRTGNRGSYEQYF.

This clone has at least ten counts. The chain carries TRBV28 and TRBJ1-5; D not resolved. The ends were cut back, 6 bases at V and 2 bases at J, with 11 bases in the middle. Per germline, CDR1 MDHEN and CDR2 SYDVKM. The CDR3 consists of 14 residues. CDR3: CASRTPGGNQPQHF. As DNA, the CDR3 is TGTGCCAGCAGGACTCCGGGAGGCAATCAGCCCCAGCATTTT.

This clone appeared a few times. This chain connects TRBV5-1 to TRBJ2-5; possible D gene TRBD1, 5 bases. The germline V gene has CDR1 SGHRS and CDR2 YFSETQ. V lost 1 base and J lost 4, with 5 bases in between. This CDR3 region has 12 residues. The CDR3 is CASSLQGETQYF. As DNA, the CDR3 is TGCGCCAGCAGCTTGCAGGGAGAGACCCAGTACTTC.

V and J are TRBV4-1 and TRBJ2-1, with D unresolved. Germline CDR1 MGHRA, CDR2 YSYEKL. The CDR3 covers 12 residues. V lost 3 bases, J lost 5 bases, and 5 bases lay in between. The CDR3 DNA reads TGCGCCAGCAGCCACCTTAACAATGAGCAGTTCTTC. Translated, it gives CASSHLNNEQFF.

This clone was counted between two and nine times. The CDR3 bases are TGTGCCAGCAGCTTACTGGCGGGTACGCAGTATTTT. Amino acid sequence: CASSLLAGTQYF. The chain uses TRBV7-2 and TRBJ2-3; D possibly corresponds to TRBD2 (5 bases). V lost 2 bases and J 8 bases, leaving 8 bases between the germline ends. The CDR3 is made up of 12 amino acids. The germline CDR1 and CDR2 sequences are SGHTA and FQGNSA.

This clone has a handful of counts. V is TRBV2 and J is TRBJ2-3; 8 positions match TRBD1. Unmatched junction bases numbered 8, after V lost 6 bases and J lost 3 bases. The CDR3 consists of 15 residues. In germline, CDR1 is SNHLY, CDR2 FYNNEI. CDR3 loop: CASRTGTGGTDTQYF. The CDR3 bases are TGTGCCAGCAGAACCGGGACAGGAGGTACAGATACGCAGTATTTT.

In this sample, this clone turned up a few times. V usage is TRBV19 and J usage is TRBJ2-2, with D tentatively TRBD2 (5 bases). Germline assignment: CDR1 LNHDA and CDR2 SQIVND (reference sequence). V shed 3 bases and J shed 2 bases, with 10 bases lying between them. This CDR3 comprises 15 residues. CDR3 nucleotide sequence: TGTGCCAGTAGTATTCGCGAGGGAAACACCGGGGAGCTGTTTTTT. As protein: CASSIREGNTGELFF.

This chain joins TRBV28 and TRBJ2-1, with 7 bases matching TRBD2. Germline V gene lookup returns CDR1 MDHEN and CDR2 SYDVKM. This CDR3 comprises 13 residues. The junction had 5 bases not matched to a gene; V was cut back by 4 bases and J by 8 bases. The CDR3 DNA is TGTGCCAGCAGTTCTGGGGGGGAGGATGAGCAGTTCTTC. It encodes CASSSGGEDEQFF.

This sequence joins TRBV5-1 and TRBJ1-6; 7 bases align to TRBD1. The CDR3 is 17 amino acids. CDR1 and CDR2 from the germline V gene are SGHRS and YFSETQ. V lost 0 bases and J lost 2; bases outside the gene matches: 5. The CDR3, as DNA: TGCGCCAGCAGCTTGGACAGGGGTAGTACCTATAATTCACCCCTCCACTTT. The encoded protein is CASSLDRGSTYNSPLHF.

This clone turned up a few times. The CDR3 loop reads CASSLDHGNYGYTF. The DNA for the CDR3 is TGTGCCAGCAGCTTAGACCACGGTAACTATGGCTACACCTTC. The chain has TRBV7-2 and TRBJ1-2; D uncertain. The length of the CDR3 is 14 residues. Germline lookup yields CDR1 SGHTA and CDR2 FQGNSA. Trimming stripped 1 base from V and 1 base from J, with 7 bases between.

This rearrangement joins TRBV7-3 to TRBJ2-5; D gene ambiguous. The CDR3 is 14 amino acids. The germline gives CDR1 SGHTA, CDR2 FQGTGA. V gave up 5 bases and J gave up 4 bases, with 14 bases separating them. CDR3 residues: CASSQALWAETQYF. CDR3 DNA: TGTGCCAGCAGCCAGGCCCTATGGGCAGAGACCCAGTACTTC.

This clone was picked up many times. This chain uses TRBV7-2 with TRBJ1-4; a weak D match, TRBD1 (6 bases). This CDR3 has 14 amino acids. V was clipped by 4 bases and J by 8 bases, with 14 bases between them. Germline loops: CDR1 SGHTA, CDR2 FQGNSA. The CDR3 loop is CASSSGQRTEKLFF. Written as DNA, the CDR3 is TGTGCCAGCAGCTCCGGACAGAGGACCGAAAAACTGTTTTTT.

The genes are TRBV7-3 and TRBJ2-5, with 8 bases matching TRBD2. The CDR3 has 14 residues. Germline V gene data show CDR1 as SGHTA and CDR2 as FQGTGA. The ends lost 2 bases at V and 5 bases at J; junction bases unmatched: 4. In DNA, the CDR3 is TGTGCCAGCAGCTTAGGAGGCGGGGGGGAGACCCAGTACTTC. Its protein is CASSLGGGGETQYF.

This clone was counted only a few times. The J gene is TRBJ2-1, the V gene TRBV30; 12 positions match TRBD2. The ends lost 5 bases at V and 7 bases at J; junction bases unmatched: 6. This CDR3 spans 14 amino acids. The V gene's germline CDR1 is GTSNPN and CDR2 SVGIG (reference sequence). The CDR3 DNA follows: TGTGCCTGGGCTAGCGGGAGGGATATGAATGAGCAGTTCTTC. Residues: CAWASGRDMNEQFF.

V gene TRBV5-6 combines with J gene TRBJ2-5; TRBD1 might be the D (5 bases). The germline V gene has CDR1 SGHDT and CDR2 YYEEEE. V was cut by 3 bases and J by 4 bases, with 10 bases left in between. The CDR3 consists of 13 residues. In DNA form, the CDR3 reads TGTGCCAGCAGCTGGGAAAGGGGAGAGACCCAGTACTTC. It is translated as CASSWERGETQYF.

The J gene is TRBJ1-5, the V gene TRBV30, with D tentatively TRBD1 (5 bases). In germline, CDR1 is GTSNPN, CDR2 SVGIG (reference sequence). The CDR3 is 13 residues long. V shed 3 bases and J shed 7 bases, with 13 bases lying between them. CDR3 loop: CAWRDTPEQPQHF. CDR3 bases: TGTGCCTGGAGGGACACGCCGGAACAGCCCCAGCATTTT.

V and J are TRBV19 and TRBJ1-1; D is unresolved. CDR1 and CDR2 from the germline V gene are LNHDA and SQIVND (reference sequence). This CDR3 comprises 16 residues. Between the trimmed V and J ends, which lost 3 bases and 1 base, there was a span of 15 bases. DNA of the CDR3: TGTGCCAGTAGTATCGGAGTTGGGTCCCGGAACACTGAAGCTTTCTTT. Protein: CASSIGVGSRNTEAFF.

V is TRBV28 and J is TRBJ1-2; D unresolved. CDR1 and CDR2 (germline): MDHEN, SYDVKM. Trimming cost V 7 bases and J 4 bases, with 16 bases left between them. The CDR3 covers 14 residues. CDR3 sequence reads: CASTTGGRFYGYTF. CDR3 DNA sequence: TGTGCCAGCACCACCGGTGGCAGGTTCTATGGCTACACCTTC.